Below, 32 T cell receptor beta chains from the same sample are listed, as sequenced in a study of siplizumab effects on memory and regulatory T cells. Only in-frame clones appear in the TCRdb table, and some are missing; sequencing was by immunoSEQ multiplex PCR. The sample carries 120,000 or so clones, 92% recorded once. Sequences were obtained from CD4+ T cells sorted from blood. Source of these receptors: a human donor in good health.

The V and J genes are TRBV2 and TRBJ2-7, with D possibly called TRBD1 or TRBD2 (7 bases each). V was clipped by 8 bases and J by 7 bases, with 12 bases between them. The germline V gene encodes CDR1 SNHLY and CDR2 FYNNEI. This CDR3 comprises 11 residues. The DNA for the CDR3 is TGTGCCAGCGACAGGGAGGGGGAGCAGTACTTC. Its protein product is CASDREGEQYF.

J is TRBJ2-5 and V is TRBV7-9; D may be TRBD2 (5 bases). CDR1 is SEHNR and CDR2 is FQNEAQ in the germline V gene (reference sequence). The ends were cut back, 1 base at V and 5 bases at J, with 17 bases in the middle. This CDR3 is built from 16 residues. The CDR3 DNA is TGTGCCAGCAGCTTAGGGAGTTACGTCGGGGTGGAGACCCAGTACTTC. Protein: CASSLGSYVGVETQYF.

For the CDR3, the DNA is TGTGCCACCAGCAGGCGGGTAACCGTGGTCGACGCTTTCTTT. Residues: CATSRRVTVVDAFF. The chain couples TRBV15 to TRBJ1-1, with D uncertain. CDR3 length equals 14 residues. Trimming shortened V by 3 bases and J by 11 bases, and 19 bases separated the two germline ends. In germline, CDR1 is LNHNV, CDR2 YYDKDF (reference sequence).

This clone was observed a few times. The rearrangement uses TRBV7-8 and TRBJ1-5, with D unclear. This CDR3 has 15 amino acids. The V and J ends lost 1 base and 7 bases respectively, with 14 bases between them. Germline assignment: CDR1 SGHVS and CDR2 FQNEAQ. In DNA, the CDR3 is TGTGCCAGCAGCTTAGGCATCGGAGGGCACCAGCCCCAGCATTTT. Residues: CASSLGIGGHQPQHF.

This clone was detected once. CDR3 amino acids: CASSEGAGGPGREQYF. The CDR3 DNA sequence: TGTGCCAGCAGTGAGGGAGCGGGAGGGCCAGGTCGCGAGCAGTACTTC. V usage is TRBV2 and J usage is TRBJ2-7; 10 bases agree with TRBD2. With 3 bases clipped from V and 6 bases from J, the junction kept 11 bases outside the gene matches. Germline V gene lookup returns CDR1 SNHLY and CDR2 FYNNEI. This CDR3 contains 16 residues.

The chain employs TRBV6-1 and TRBJ1-2; D may be TRBD1 (5 bases). Trimming took 2 bases from V and 3 from J, leaving 13 bases between them. Germline CDR1 and CDR2: MNHNS and SASEGT. The CDR3 is made up of 15 amino acids. The CDR3 DNA follows: TGTGCCAGCAGTGAACATCCAGGGCTCGACTATGGCTACACCTTC. Translation gives CASSEHPGLDYGYTF.

To note about this clone: Other DNA variants within this sample encode the same CDR3. This chain connects TRBV28 to TRBJ2-7, with 7 nucleotides matching TRBD1. This CDR3 comprises 13 residues. The germline CDR1 and CDR2 sequences are MDHEN and SYDVKM. V trimming: 6 bases; J trimming: 2 bases; junction bases outside the gene matches: 4. The CDR3 loop reads CASSPGQTYEQYF. The DNA of the CDR3 is TGTGCCAGCAGCCCGGGACAGACCTACGAGCAGTACTTC.

Here the CDR3 reads CASIRDSRPTDTQYF. The CDR3 coding sequence is TGTGCCAGCATTCGGGACAGCCGACCCACAGATACGCAGTATTTT. The V call is TRBV2, the J call TRBJ2-3; 7 bases are a match to TRBD1. The CDR3 runs 15 residues. With 7 bases clipped from V and 2 bases from J, the junction kept 9 bases outside the gene matches. The germline V gene encodes CDR1 SNHLY and CDR2 FYNNEI.

This rearrangement joins TRBV11-1 to TRBJ2-4; perhaps TRBD2 as D (5 bases). Germline CDR1 and CDR2: SGHAT and FQDESV (reference sequence). CDR3 length equals 14 residues. With 1 base removed from V and 11 bases from J, the gap between germline ends came to 15 bases. The CDR3 protein is CASSLESGRKLQYF. The CDR3 DNA is TGTGCCAGCAGCTTAGAGTCGGGAAGGAAACTTCAGTACTTC.

The chain couples TRBV19 to TRBJ2-7, with 11 nucleotides matching TRBD1. Germline V CDR1 and CDR2: LNHDA, SQIVND (reference sequence). The trim removed 3 bases at V and 3 bases at J, leaving 4 bases unmatched. This CDR3 spans 15 amino acids. CDR3 DNA: TGTGCCAGTAGTATCGGGACAGGGGGATTCTACGAGCAGTACTTC. It yields the protein CASSIGTGGFYEQYF.

This sequence joins TRBV5-5 and TRBJ2-7; D may be TRBD1 (5 bases). Germline lookup yields CDR1 SGHKS and CDR2 YYEKEE (reference sequence). Trimming removed 0 bases from V and 0 bases from J, with 7 bases in between. The CDR3 loop spans 14 amino acids. This CDR3 reads CASSLVRVSYEQYF. In nucleotides, the CDR3 is TGTGCCAGCAGCTTGGTCAGGGTCTCCTACGAGCAGTACTTC.

This chain connects TRBV5-1 to TRBJ1-4, with 9 bases that match TRBD1. V trimming: 5 bases; J trimming: 5 bases; junction bases outside the gene matches: 4. The CDR3 has 14 amino acids. Germline V lookup: CDR1 SGHRS, CDR2 YFSETQ. Here the CDR3 DNA reads TGCGCCAGCAGGGCCGGGACAGGGAATGAAAAACTGTTTTTT. Encoded protein: CASRAGTGNEKLFF.

The rearrangement joins TRBV5-4 to TRBJ1-2; 8 positions match TRBD1. This CDR3 is built from 16 residues. The V gene's germline CDR1 is SGHNT and CDR2 YYREEE (reference sequence). The J segment lost 2 bases and the V segment lost 0 bases, leaving 6 bases of the junction unmatched. The CDR3 sequence: CASSLVSRQGNYGYTF. CDR3 sequence (DNA): TGTGCCAGCAGCTTGGTCTCGAGACAGGGGAACTATGGCTACACCTTC.

The rearrangement joins TRBV7-9 to TRBJ1-1; 8 bases fit TRBD1. The germline V gene has CDR1 SEHNR and CDR2 FQNEAQ (reference sequence). The V gene end was trimmed by 5 bases and the J gene end by 7 bases; junction bases not matched to a gene: 9. This CDR3 has 14 amino acids. The CDR3: CASSEGQVMDEAFF. CDR3 in DNA: TGTGCCAGCAGCGAGGGACAGGTCATGGATGAAGCTTTCTTT.

V usage is TRBV20-1 and J usage is TRBJ2-5; TRBD2 is a possible D gene (6 bases). Germline V gene lookup returns CDR1 DFQATT and CDR2 SNEGSKA (reference sequence). The CDR3 loop spans 11 amino acids. The V and J ends lost 5 bases and 5 bases respectively, with 9 bases between them. The CDR3 DNA is TGCAGTGCTGGCGGGGAGGAGACCCAGTACTTC. Encoded protein: CSAGGEETQYF.

V is TRBV6-5 and J is TRBJ1-4; maybe TRBD1 (6 bases). CDR1 and CDR2 (germline): MNHEY, SVGAGI. Trimming removed 5 bases at V and 8 bases at J, with 15 bases between. CDR3 length: 14 amino acids. This CDR3 reads CASSNRAQGEKLFF. DNA for the CDR3: TGTGCCAGCAGTAACAGGGCTCAAGGGGAAAAACTGTTTTTT.

In DNA form, the CDR3 reads TGTGCCAGTAGGGCGGGACAGGCCTTAAATGAAAAACTGTTTTTT. Translating it yields CASRAGQALNEKLFF. The chain employs TRBV19 and TRBJ1-4; TRBD1 aligns across 8 bases. The CDR3 consists of 15 residues. Germline V gene data show CDR1 as LNHDA and CDR2 as SQIVND (reference sequence). The trim removed 6 bases at V and 5 bases at J, leaving 8 bases unmatched.

V usage is TRBV7-9 and J usage is TRBJ2-2; 10 bases agree with TRBD1. This CDR3 is 16 amino acids long. Germline CDR1 and CDR2: SEHNR and FQNEAQ (reference sequence). The J segment lost 5 bases and the V segment lost 2 bases, leaving 5 bases of the junction unmatched. CDR3 loop: CASSLFLGQGTGELFF. The CDR3 DNA follows: TGTGCCAGCAGCTTATTCCTGGGACAGGGGACCGGGGAGCTGTTTTTT.

V usage is TRBV10-3 and J usage is TRBJ1-2; D is uncertain. The CDR3 is made up of 12 amino acids. The V and J ends lost 3 bases and 7 bases respectively, with 9 bases between them. Germline V gene sequence: CDR1 ENHRY, CDR2 SYGVKD. CDR3 amino acids: CAISDQMGGYTF. DNA of the CDR3: TGTGCCATCAGTGACCAAATGGGTGGCTACACCTTC.

The chain is built from TRBV5-1 and TRBJ2-2, with TRBD1 as a possible D gene (6 bases). The CDR3 length is 14 residues. Trimming took off 0 bases at V and 10 bases at J, with 13 bases between the two ends. Germline V gene sequence: CDR1 SGHRS, CDR2 YFSETQ. CDR3 nucleotides: TGCGCCAGCAGCTTGGACAGGGCGTCCGAGGAGCTGTTTTTT. Translating gives CASSLDRASEELFF.

The rearrangement uses TRBV10-3 and TRBJ2-3; D may be TRBD2 (6 bases). Trimming removed 4 bases at V and 2 bases at J, with 16 bases between. In germline, CDR1 is ENHRY, CDR2 SYGVKD. There are 16 residues in the CDR3. The CDR3: CAISGMTSSFTDTQYF. Written as DNA, the CDR3 is TGTGCCATCAGTGGGATGACTAGTAGTTTCACAGATACGCAGTATTTT.

The chain links TRBV30 to TRBJ1-2, with D hard to call. V lost 1 base and J 3 bases, leaving 15 bases between the germline ends. This CDR3 is 15 amino acids long. Germline CDR1 GTSNPN, CDR2 SVGIG (reference sequence). CDR3 residues: CAWSAPPGLDYGYTF. In nucleotides, the CDR3 is TGTGCCTGGAGTGCCCCACCGGGGTTGGACTATGGCTACACCTTC.

The gene calls are TRBV6-5 and TRBJ2-1; D gene uncertain. Germline-derived CDR1 and CDR2 are MNHEY and SVGAGI. V was clipped by 2 bases and J by 6 bases, with 5 bases between them. This CDR3 has 12 amino acids. As DNA, the CDR3 is TGTGCCAGCAGTTACAAGGCCAATGAGCAGTTCTTC. Its protein is CASSYKANEQFF.

V is TRBV7-8 and J is TRBJ2-1, with TRBD2 as a possible D gene (7 bases). The CDR3 length is 16 residues. The germline V gene encodes CDR1 SGHVS and CDR2 FQNEAQ. V lost 5 bases and J 5 bases, leaving 19 bases between the germline ends. The CDR3 DNA follows: TGTGCCAGCAGCCGTCCCGGAGCGGGGACAAACAATGAGCAGTTCTTC. As protein: CASSRPGAGTNNEQFF.

The V call is TRBV2, the J call TRBJ2-5; D is perhaps TRBD1 (5 bases). CDR1 SNHLY and CDR2 FYNNEI come from the germline V gene. The V and J ends lost 2 bases and 2 bases respectively, with 21 bases between them. The CDR3 totals 18 residues. The CDR3 loop reads CASSEPLGRAMRQETQYF. DNA of the CDR3: TGTGCCAGCAGTGAACCCCTTGGCAGGGCGATGAGGCAAGAGACCCAGTACTTC.

The chain is built from TRBV6-5 and TRBJ2-7; no clear D. Germline values: CDR1 MNHEY, CDR2 SVGAGI. V lost 6 bases to trimming and J lost 7 bases, with 22 bases between them. This CDR3 has 15 residues. The CDR3 loop reads CASRKGTGQPREQYF. The CDR3 nucleotides are TGTGCCAGCAGAAAGGGTACGGGTCAGCCGAGGGAGCAGTACTTC.

The rearrangement uses TRBV14 and TRBJ2-5; D not resolved. The CDR3 is 13 amino acids. In germline, CDR1 is SGHDN, CDR2 FVKESK. Trimming removed 0 bases from V and 11 bases from J, with 13 bases in between. The CDR3 coding sequence is TGTGCCAGCAGCCAAGATCGGCCGGCAGAGCAGTACTTC. Translated: CASSQDRPAEQYF.

J is TRBJ2-3 and V is TRBV12-5; 9 bases agree with TRBD2. The CDR3 is made up of 16 amino acids. Germline CDR1 LGHNT, CDR2 FRNRAP. V was clipped by 2 bases and J by 2 bases; unmatched bases: 5. This chain's CDR3 is CASGLYSGGFTDTQYF. The CDR3 DNA sequence: TGTGCTAGTGGTTTGTATAGCGGGGGATTCACAGATACGCAGTATTTT.

V and J are TRBV5-1 and TRBJ1-1, with 7 nucleotides matching TRBD1. J gave up 0 bases and V 3 bases, and 5 bases lay outside the gene matches. CDR1 and CDR2 from the germline V gene are SGHRS and YFSETQ. This CDR3 region has 15 residues. Here the CDR3 DNA reads TGCGCCAGCAGCTCCGAGACAGGGCTGAACACTGAAGCTTTCTTT. Translated: CASSSETGLNTEAFF.

The rearrangement joins TRBV25-1 to TRBJ2-3, with 7 positions matching TRBD1. There are 16 residues in the CDR3. V dropped 2 bases and J dropped 4; count of bases not matched to a gene: 9. The germline CDR1 and CDR2 sequences are MGHDK and SYGVNS. This CDR3 is CASSERRQGQADTQYF. The CDR3 DNA reads TGTGCCAGCAGTGAAAGACGACAGGGTCAAGCAGATACGCAGTATTTT.

There are a few counts of this clone. The chain combines TRBV7-8 with TRBJ1-5; D not certain. Germline loops: CDR1 SGHVS, CDR2 FQNEAQ. CDR3 length: 12 residues. The V end lost 5 bases, the J end lost 11 bases, and 13 bases lay between the germline ends. DNA of the CDR3: TGTGCCAGCAGCCTCACCGACGGGTCCCAGCATTTT. Residues: CASSLTDGSQHF.

This sequence joins TRBV9 and TRBJ1-2; 8 nucleotides line up with TRBD1. The CDR3 sequence is 15 residues long. From germline, CDR1 is SGDLS and CDR2 YYNGEE. V was clipped by 5 bases and J by 5 bases; unmatched bases: 11. The CDR3 here is CASRDPGQELYGYTF. CDR3 bases: TGTGCCAGCAGGGATCCGGGACAGGAACTTTATGGCTACACCTTC.